This T cell receptor (beta chain) was retrieved from a study of Ad26.COV2.S vaccination and SARS-CoV-2 variants. Study-wide background: Intramuscularly, Ad26.COV2.S was given either once or twice, 56 days apart.

Treatment of the sample: 15 to 20 received Ad26.COV2.S at low or high dose, single or two shots; about 5 received placebo; per-sample allocation not given. At day 63 after the first vaccine or placebo injection, samples were drawn. It was an adult aged 18-55 years in Boston who was the donor. Turning to this clone: Its cognate antigen is unknown.

The CDR3 has 11 amino acids. V was trimmed by 2 bases and J by 7 bases, leaving 5 bases between them. The germline gives CDR1 MNHEY, CDR2 SVGAGI. The repertoire was sequenced with immunoSEQ multiplex PCR; TCRdb's copy has only in-frame clones and lacks some. This table holds some 330,000 clones, 75% to 90% found once. General observations from the study: Vaccine recipients had higher spike-specific TCR breadth than placebo recipients.

The sequence derives from a person aged 18 to 65 who received the Ad26.COV2.S COVID-19 vaccine or a placebo. The chain is built from TRBV6-5 and TRBJ1-2, with D unresolved. This specimen was peripheral blood, taken in a trial of Ad26.COV2.S vaccine versus placebo. CDR3: CASSYLGGYTF. The CDR3 DNA sequence: TGTGCCAGCAGTTACCTTGGTGGCTACACCTTC.